Given below is one TCR beta chain in context. What it binds is not known. One entry per CDR3 protein results from TCRdb running MiXCR on the reads. The profile covers around 570,000 distinct CDR3 sequences, with 40% appearing a single time and 48% taken by the ten largest. The data originate from a study of T cell repertoires in cytomegalovirus infection. Broader study findings: Totalled public TCR beta family frequency picked out people who carried CMV plus the relevant HLA.

The germline gives CDR1 LGHNT, CDR2 FRNRAP. The CDR3 has 14 residues. With 3 bases removed from V and 7 bases from J, the gap between germline ends came to 12 bases. The sample here was cultured PBMCs, taken from culture after CMV antigen stimulation. This TCR was sampled from a human donor in good health (CMV status not recorded). Some clones in this sample may be carry-over from other donors' samples. The chain combines TRBV12-5 with TRBJ2-2, with D unclear. The CDR3 region has the DNA TGTGCTAGTGGTTTCCCCCCGGAAGTCGGGGAGCTGTTTTTT. Residues: CASGFPPEVGELFF.